Reported below is one T cell receptor (beta chain). Its antigen is unknown. No base-level quality is on record; no much larger clone is a single base apart. The donors were healthy, HIV-negative adults who had no recently reported acute infections or vaccinations. Every donor was a Caucasian adult living in Nashville, Tennessee, USA. CD4+ T cells were enriched by magnetic negative selection; naive cells were then positively selected on CD45RA, and the negative fraction formed the memory subset. Blood was obtained by leukapheresis, after which PBMCs were separated by Ficoll-Histopaque density gradient centrifugation and cryopreserved in liquid nitrogen vapor phase. Analytical flow cytometry was used to check the purity and quantity of every magnetically sorted T cell population. From each sorted fraction, genomic DNA was isolated and quantified by UV absorbance on a Nanodrop 2000c. The data originate from a study of shared clonotypes between healthy human individuals (TCRdb year 2020). Regarding the study in general: A couple of women and a few men aged 18 to 49 years were included in the cohort. For each donor, three plates each were used for CD4 naive and CD4 memory, two plates were used for CD8 naive, and one plate was used for CD8 memory. To estimate repertoire size and how much clonotype sharing occurs between individuals, the study deeply sequenced the blood TCR repertoires of 5 or 6 healthy adults. Libraries were prepared and TCR repertoires were sequenced by different laboratories using diverse techniques, in order to increase sequencing depth and limit assay-specific biases. Per donor, leukapheresis produced somewhere between about 0.94 and 10 billion PBMCs. Results and caveats for the whole study, not just this receptor: Incomplete sequencing was indicated by rarefaction of sorted-subset datasets, despite the large sequencing depth. Clonotypes shared by all four sorted-subset donors showed higher generation probabilities than non-shared clonotypes. Because the study included a small number of donors, the genetic and exposure-history diversity represented was limited. Estimated clonotype richness was generally larger for naive than for memory subsets. Sampling was restricted to blood, and TCR repertoires in tissue are likely to differ from TCR repertoires in blood. About 4.5% of naive CD4, around 4% of naive CD8, about 2.1% of memory CD4, and 0.35% to 0.4% of memory CD8 clonotypes were shared across a few donors. Based on pairwise subsampling, the degree of clonotype sharing among donors was expected to be affected by sequencing depth.

Using the deep immunoSEQ assay, multiplex PCR amplified TCR CDR3 regions from genomic DNA. Genomic DNA extracted from each cell subset was distributed evenly over all wells of several immunoSEQ 96-well plates, and each plate served as one replicate. Each replicate PCR for sorted subsets received around 0.2 ug genomic DNA, equal to around 32,000 T cell genomes. Purified libraries were measured with a Qubit 3.0 fluorometer, size-checked on a Bioanalyzer 2100, and measured again with the KAPA Library Quantification kit. Every immunoSEQ 96-well plate was sequenced on a separate single-read 150-cycle Illumina NextSeq 550 flow cell. The authors' analysis ran thus. Because only junctional sequences without quality scores were contained in the immunoSEQ output, filtering matching that applied to full-length reads could not be performed. Sequences were annotated with PyIR, a Python wrapper for IgBLAST v1.9, and V/J genes and CDR3 were assigned using IMGT germline references. Reads were removed for weak V/J assignments (E-value above 1e-6), missing CDR3, stop codons, out-of-frame junctions, or ambiguous translated residues. V3J clonotypes were defined by identical inferred V gene, J gene, and CDR3 amino acid sequence. Percentage overlap between repertoires was computed as shared unique clonotypes divided by the size of the smaller repertoire. RTK rarefaction, the Chao1 estimator, and Recon v2.1 estimates of unobserved clonotypes were used to assess repertoire richness. For all TCRbeta clonotypes obtained by the gDNA method from several donors, generation probabilities were computed with OLGA. TCRdb stores this immuneACCESS table with in-frame sequences only. Part of the clones is absent; in the studies checked, under half of the shortfall reflects unresolved V genes, and no reason is known for the rest. V and J calls and clone size are those listed in that table; D and trimming were worked out from the DNA. The sample table holds 2,500,000 or so clones, of which 80% to 95% were seen once. The ten biggest clones cover around 0.37% of the sample.

Inclusive of the bounding cysteine and phenylalanine, the CDR3 is 13 residues long. Only the CDR3 region is kept as DNA, spanning 39 bases read in frame from base 1. Ends trimmed: V by 2 bases, J by 8 bases; bases unmatched to a gene: 5. The germline V gene (reference sequence) gives CDR1 as MNHNY and CDR2 as SVGAGI. The TCR sequence derives from a young man in good health. Some clones in this sample may be carry-over from other donors' samples. Sequenced material: naive CD4+ T cells from PBMCs. In the paper's terms, the cell subset or site label means: CD45RA+ positively selected. This receptor chain uses TRBV6-6 and TRBJ1-2; the central 7 bases match TRBD1. The DNA sequence reads TGTGCCAGCAGTTACACCCCCAGGGGGGGCTACACCTTC. It codes for CASSYTPRGGYTF.